This TCR beta chain originates from a study of CXCR3-negative and CXCR3-positive naive CD8 T cells. Study findings and constraints: Researchers reported similar TRBV-TRBJ usage in naive CXCR3-negative and CXCR3-positive cells, though memory differed. TRB CDR3s of CXCR3-positive naive cells were more hydrophobic than those of CXCR3-negative naive cells.

CD45RO-CCR7+CD27+CD95- was the phenotype of naive CD8+ T cells. As regards this clonotype: The target antigen is unknown.

The libraries of TRB cDNA were prepared using 5' RACE with UMI labels. TCRdb re-called the 5' RACE reads, yielding one record per CDR3 amino acid sequence without DNA. With some 99,000 distinct CDR3 sequences in the sample, the ten largest clones hold roughly 0.99%. The TCR sequence derives from a human donor in good health. Some clones in this sample may be carry-over from other donors' samples. The material sequenced was naive CXCR3+ CD8+ T cells from blood. Subset of the sample: CD45RO-CCR7+CD27+CD95- naive CD8+ T cells expressing CXCR3 (TNR3+).

CDR3 residues: CSGRGPSYEQYF. The chain recombines TRBV29-1 with TRBJ2-7; TCRdb's D call, TRBD2, is unchecked because there is no DNA. Germline CDR1 SQVTM, CDR2 ANQGSEA. The CDR3 loop spans 12 amino acids.